This paragraph covers one T cell receptor (beta chain) sequence. What antigen it recognizes has not been identified. No per-base quality is available; no much larger clone lies one base away. The cohort consisted of 666 healthy bone marrow donors. At the time of sampling, every cohort member was nominally healthy, though immune exposures that went unrecorded were likely present. The donor tested CMV seropositive, placing the donor among the 289 seropositive members of the cohort. A peripheral blood sample was collected from each donor, and TCR beta sequencing was performed on peripheral blood mononuclear cells. The Qiagen DNeasy Blood Extraction Kit was used to extract genomic DNA from the blood cell samples. Library method: the immunoSEQ multiplex PCR assay. For the multiplex PCR, a mixture combining 60 forward primers for TCR Vbeta segments and 13 reverse primers for TCR Jbeta segments was used. The CDR3 region of rearranged TCR beta genes was amplified from genomic DNA with a multiplex PCR assay. The Illumina HiSeq System was used to sequence the amplified TCR beta libraries as 87-base-pair reads. The source study handled its data this way. In a later analysis, 70 million to 95 million unique TCR beta chains were counted across the approximately 670 repertoires, and roughly 11 million of these chains were shared by at least two donors. Raw reads were error-corrected and collapsed into unique sequences by a nearest-neighbor algorithm in which closely related sequences were merged to remove PCR and sequencing errors. V, D and J gene segments were assigned by aligning CDR3 sequences to IMGT reference sequences. For a sequence to be retained, a match of at least six nucleotides to both a V gene segment and a J gene segment was required. A rearrangement counted as productive if the CDR3 had no stop codons and remained in frame with V and J, and every other rearrangement counted as non-productive. Following IMGT convention, CDR3 was defined as the stretch from the second conserved V-encoded cysteine up to the conserved J-encoded phenylalanine. The earlier analysis of 587 of the donors excluded sequences that lacked an unambiguous match to a single V gene segment. An earlier analysis of about 600 of the donors called V segments functional above 56.7% productive rearrangements and segregating when the between-donor standard deviation exceeded 5%. A statistical classification framework was built to diagnose cytomegalovirus status from the catalog of TCR beta chain sequences. A later analysis assigned V and J genes by comparing TCR nucleotide sequences with IMGT/GENE-DB human TR gene sequences. The TCRdist pipeline was used in a later analysis to assign CDR3 sequences and most-parsimonious VDJ recombination scenarios. In a later analysis, each TCR beta chain was defined by its CDR3 amino acid sequence together with its V-gene family, and reads without a unique V-gene family were excluded. To address suspected cross-contamination and a sequencing artifact, a later analysis removed a few hundred highly shared, low-generation-probability nucleotide sequences. For each public chain, a later analysis derived a clonal expansion index from normalized ranks of inferred template counts within each repertoire. In a later analysis, generation probabilities were computed with a VDJ recombination model fitted to out-of-frame rearrangements, and the resulting probabilities were checked against IGoR. In a later analysis, hypergeometric tests were used to score TCR-TCR, TCR-HLA and TCR-CMV co-occurrence, with a repertoire-size bias correction applied to TCR pairs. A later analysis estimated false discovery rates by permuting HLA or CMV assignments 20 times. In a later analysis, co-occurring TCRs were grouped with DBSCAN, and TCRdist sequence similarity was added when clustering was performed within HLA-allele-positive subsets. For co-occurrence clustering, repertoires with fewer than 30,000 or more than 120,000 public chains were excluded, along with a handful of repertoires with anomalous nucleotide sharing. TCRdb took over this immuneACCESS table, retaining in-frame rearrangements with V and J assigned. Such tables are incomplete; in checked studies, under half of the missing clones stem from an unresolved V gene, and the remainder is unexplained. D and trimming were read from the DNA, whereas the V and J calls and clone size are those reported in that table. The sample records over 150,000 clones, 82% of which are singletons. About 0.89% of the sample belongs to the ten largest clones.

The sample is drawn from a study of cytomegalovirus exposure and HLA in healthy donors listed by TCRdb under 2017. Background on the whole study: In an earlier analysis of roughly 590 of the donors, 250 to 350 Gb of sequence data and 100 million or so unique TCR beta sequences from about 190 million T cells were reported. About 320 gigabases of sequencing data and approximately 85 million unique TCR sequences were included in an early release covering 550 to 800 HLA-typed donors. Among the approximately 400 genotyped donors, more than 70% belonged to the genetic ancestry cluster associated with self-reported Caucasian donors. The study aimed to test whether signatures of past pathogen exposure could be identified by cataloging public T cell receptors. The study used immunosequencing to profile the T cell repertoires of more than 650 subjects and linked those repertoires to cytomegalovirus serostatus. A separate validation cohort of 90 to 150 different subjects was used in addition to the 666-subject first cohort. To predict cytomegalovirus infection status, the study brought together high-throughput TCR immunosequencing, statistical association of individual TCRs with disease status, and machine learning. In a later analysis, previously published TCR beta repertoires from several hundred donors were re-analyzed and high-resolution HLA genotyping was added so that TCR occurrence patterns could be studied. The later analysis used no new phenotypic data to find candidate immune exposures, relying instead on TCR beta sequences and their occurrence across donors. An earlier analysis of more than 450 of the donors used high-throughput TCR beta sequencing to judge whether each TCR beta V gene segment behaved as functional or pseudogenic. Alongside the repertoire data, information on donor age, sex, ethnicity and CMV serostatus was compiled. A later genetic analysis took genome-wide SNP genotypes for about 60% of the roughly 670 donors and used that subset as a discovery cohort. Every repertoire in the discovery cohort had been generated on one and the same sequencing platform. HLA typing included class I and class II loci at four-digit resolution. The number of donors typed differed by locus, with 629-630 for A, B, C, DRB1 and DQB1, roughly 520 for DQA1, nearly 610 for DPA1, and around 430 for DPB1. Four or five DR-DQ haplotypes were handled as single units for association and clustering because linkage in the cohort was strong. On average, around 240,000 unique TCR beta nucleotide sequences were sequenced per donor among some 430 genotyped donors of the cohort, with roughly 18% of those sequences being non-productive. Study-level results and caveats: In a later analysis, TCR association rates were found to vary across HLA loci, with the most associated TCRs seen for DRB1 alleles and the fewest for HLA-C alleles. HLA typing was unavailable for some donors at each locus, so association tests used only the typed subset. A cluster of highly shared sequence variants was judged likely to represent a technical artifact of the sequencing pipeline. Compared with the approximately 710-donor mean, donors in an Asian-associated ancestry cluster had fewer N-insertions in productive TCRs, according to a later genetic analysis. In vitro tests confirmed that a few of the cytomegalovirus-associated TCR beta chains recognize cytomegalovirus antigens. The study listed 170 or so TCR beta chains as associated with cytomegalovirus. The cohort was sequenced for TCR beta chains only, and without alpha or paired-chain data the features that could be detected were limited. A further reported finding was that TCR beta sequences accurately predicted the HLA-A and HLA-B alleles for most subjects in the first cohort. Linkage disequilibrium might explain the correlated functional status among segregating V segments, but an unknown experimental factor could not be ruled out. Assigning TCR associations to individual alleles was difficult when HLA alleles, especially DR and DQ, strongly co-occurred. Compared with equally common non-associated chains, HLA-associated TCR beta chains in a later analysis were more clonally expanded and had lower generation probabilities. According to the authors, the approach could potentially be generalized to other disease states and immunological phenotypes. For the cohort, immune exposure information was limited to CMV serostatus. In both the original and validation cohorts, the classifier was reported to diagnose cytomegalovirus status with high specificity and sensitivity. A later analysis reported that several top co-occurrence clusters appeared linked to parvovirus B19, influenza, CMV and Epstein-Barr virus. Some IMGT-functional V segments, including TRBV6-2 and TRBV6-3, could not be told apart with the 87-base-pair reads, so those segments were excluded. Specific HLA alleles were associated with 18,000 or so TCR beta sequences at a false discovery rate of 0.05 in a later analysis. Approximately 18 rarely observed V segments, including chromosome 9 orphons, were excluded from the earlier analysis of almost 600 of the donors because counts were too low. Across donors, most TCR sequences were observed very rarely, whereas some public TCRs were present in many individuals. Presence/absence analyses assumed roughly uniform sequencing depth across donors, an assumption that may not hold. In an earlier analysis of under 600 of the donors, most TCR beta V segments were observed in productive rearrangements about 90% or about 30% of the time, broadly matching IMGT annotations. In a later analysis, most CMV-associated TCR beta chains were found to appear HLA-restricted, with HLA associations seemingly driven largely by CMV exposure. In a later genetic analysis, a missense DCLRE1C variant was associated with V-gene and J-gene trimming of TCR beta chains, and the association was replicated in an independent cohort.

The CDR3 has 14 amino acids, counting the end cysteine and phenylalanine. Only CDR3 DNA remains: 42 bases, in frame from the first base. A distance of 12 bases separates the germline ends of V and J, which lose 5 bases and 2 bases respectively. CDR1 MNHNS and CDR2 SASEGT are derived from the germline V gene. The TCR comes from a girl under 10 years old in good health and CMV-seropositive. The sample consisted of PBMCs. The chain is encoded by TRBV6-1 joined to TRBJ1-2; the D gene is perhaps TRBD1, from 5 matching bases. The nucleotide sequence is given as TGTGCCAGCAGTCCCACTCAGGGAAACTATGGCTACACCTTC. It is translated as CASSPTQGNYGYTF.